This T cell receptor beta chain was captured by sequencing in a study of shared clonotypes between healthy human individuals. CD45RO-negative, CCR7-positively selected cells formed the naive CD8 fraction, excluding terminally differentiated effector memory CD45RA+ cells. The data were produced by immunoSEQ multiplex PCR, yet TCRdb's version contains in-frame clones alone and is incomplete. This table has about 2.2 million clones, around 93% appearing once. The receptor's source is a man between 18 and 29 years old in good health. Some clones in this sample may be carry-over from other donors' samples. Sequencing input: naive CD8+ T cells from PBMCs.

This CDR3 is CASSPTGTANNEQFF. CDR3 DNA sequence: TGTGCCAGCAGCCCCACCGGGACAGCTAACAATGAGCAGTTCTTC. This chain connects TRBV7-9 to TRBJ2-1; 7 bases agree with TRBD1. Germline values: CDR1 SEHNR, CDR2 FQNEAQ (reference sequence). This CDR3 is built from 15 residues. V lost 5 bases and J lost 5; bases outside the gene matches: 9.